This T cell receptor (beta chain) was identified in a study of Graves' ophthalmopathy and Graves' hyperthyroidism. RNA served as the template for amplifying TCR beta CDR3 regions. HTBI-primed first-round RT-PCR preceded second-round multiplex PCR. TCRdb itself ran the multiplex PCR reads through MiXCR, one entry per CDR3 protein. This table has 580,000 or so distinct CDR3 sequences, 39% appearing once. The table lists this clonotype with many counts. The sequenced material came from peripheral blood or thyroid tissue (not recorded which). The sequence came from an adult man with Graves' hyperthyroidism.

Here the CDR3 DNA reads TGTGCCAGCAGCCCATCACAGGGGATGAACACTGAAGCTTTCTTT. It translates to CASSPSQGMNTEAFF. The chain couples TRBV7-6 to TRBJ1-1, with TRBD1 matching 7 bases. Germline CDR1 SGHVS, CDR2 FNYEAQ. This CDR3 contains 15 residues. Losses at the gene ends were 5 bases for V and 0 bases for J; bases not matched to a gene: 6.